This T cell receptor beta chain emerged from a study of T cell repertoires in cytomegalovirus infection. TCRdb re-analysed the reads in MiXCR, keeping a single row per CDR3 protein. The data contain just under 300,000 distinct CDR3 sequences, around 9.1% of them singletons. This CDR3 is built from 15 residues. CDR1 is MDHEN, CDR2 SYDVKM, per germline. The trim removed 9 bases at V and 2 bases at J, leaving 6 bases unmatched. This clonotype came up many times. The TCR sequence derives from a human donor in good health (CMV status not recorded). Some clones in this sample may be carry-over from other donors' samples. Sequenced material: PBMCs. The chain combines TRBV28 with TRBJ2-1; 11 bases are shared with TRBD2. DNA of the CDR3: TGTGCCAGTATAGCGGGGGGGCCCCCCTACAATGAGCAGTTCTTC. This translates into CASIAGGPPYNEQFF.